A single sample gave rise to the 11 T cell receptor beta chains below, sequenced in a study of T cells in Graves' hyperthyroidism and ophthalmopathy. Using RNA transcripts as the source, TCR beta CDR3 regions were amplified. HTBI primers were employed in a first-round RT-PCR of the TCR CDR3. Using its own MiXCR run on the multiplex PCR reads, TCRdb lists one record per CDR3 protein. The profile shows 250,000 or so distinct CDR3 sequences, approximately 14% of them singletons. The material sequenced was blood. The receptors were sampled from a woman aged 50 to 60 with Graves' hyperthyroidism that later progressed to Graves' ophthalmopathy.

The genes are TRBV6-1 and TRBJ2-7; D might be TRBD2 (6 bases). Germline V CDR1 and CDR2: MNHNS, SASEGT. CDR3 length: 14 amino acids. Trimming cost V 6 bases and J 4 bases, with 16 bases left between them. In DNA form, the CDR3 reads TGTGCCAGCAGCCCCCCAGGGAGCGGGTACGAGCAGTACTTC. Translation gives CASSPPGSGYEQYF.

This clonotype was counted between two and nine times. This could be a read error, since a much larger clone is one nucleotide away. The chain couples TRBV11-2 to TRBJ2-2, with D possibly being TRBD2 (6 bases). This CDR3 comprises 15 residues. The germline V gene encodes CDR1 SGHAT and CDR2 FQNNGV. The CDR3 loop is CAGSFGGTNTGELFF. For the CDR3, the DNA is TGTGCCGGCAGCTTTGGGGGGACGAACACCGGGGAGCTGTTTTTT.

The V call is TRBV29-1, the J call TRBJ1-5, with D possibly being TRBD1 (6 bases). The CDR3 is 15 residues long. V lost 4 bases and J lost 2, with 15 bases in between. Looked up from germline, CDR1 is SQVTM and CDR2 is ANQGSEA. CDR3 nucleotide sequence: TGCAGCGTTGGAGTTTCGGGGGGCGGCAATCAGCCCCAGCATTTT. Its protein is CSVGVSGGGNQPQHF.

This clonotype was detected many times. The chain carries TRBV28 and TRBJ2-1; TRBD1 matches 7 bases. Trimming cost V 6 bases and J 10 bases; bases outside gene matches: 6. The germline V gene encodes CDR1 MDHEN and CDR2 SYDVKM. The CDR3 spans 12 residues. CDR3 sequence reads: CASRPVGQEQFF. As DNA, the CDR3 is TGTGCCAGCAGGCCGGTGGGACAGGAGCAGTTCTTC.

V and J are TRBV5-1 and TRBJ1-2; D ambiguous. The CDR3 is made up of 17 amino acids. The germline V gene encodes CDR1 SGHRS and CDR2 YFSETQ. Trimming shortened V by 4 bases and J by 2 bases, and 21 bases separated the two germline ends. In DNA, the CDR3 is TGCGCCAGCAGCACCGGTCCTAATAATCGGGGAAACTATGGCTACACCTTC. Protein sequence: CASSTGPNNRGNYGYTF.

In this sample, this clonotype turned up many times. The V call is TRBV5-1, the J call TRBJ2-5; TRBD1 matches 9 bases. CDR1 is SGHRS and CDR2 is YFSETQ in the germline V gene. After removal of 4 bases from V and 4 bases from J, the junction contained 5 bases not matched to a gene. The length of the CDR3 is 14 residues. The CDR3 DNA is TGCGCCAGCAGCCCACAGGGGGCTGGAGAGACCCAGTACTTC. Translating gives CASSPQGAGETQYF.

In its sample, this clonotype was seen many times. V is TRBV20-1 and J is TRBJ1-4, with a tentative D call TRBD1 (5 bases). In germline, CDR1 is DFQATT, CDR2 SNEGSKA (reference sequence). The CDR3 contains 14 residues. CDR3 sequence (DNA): TGCAGCACTGGGGCGGGATCAACTAATGAAAAACTGTTTTTT. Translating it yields CSTGAGSTNEKLFF.

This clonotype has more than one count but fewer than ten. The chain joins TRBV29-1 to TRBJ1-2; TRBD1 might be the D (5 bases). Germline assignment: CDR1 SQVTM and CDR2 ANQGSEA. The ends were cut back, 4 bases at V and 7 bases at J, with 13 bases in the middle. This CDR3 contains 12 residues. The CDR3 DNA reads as TGCAGCGTTGTCGAGGGGAGAGGTGGCTACACCTTC. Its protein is CSVVEGRGGYTF.

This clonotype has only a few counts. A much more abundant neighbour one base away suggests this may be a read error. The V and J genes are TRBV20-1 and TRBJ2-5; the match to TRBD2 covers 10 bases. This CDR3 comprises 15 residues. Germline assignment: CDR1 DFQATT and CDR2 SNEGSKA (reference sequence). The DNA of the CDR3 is TGCAGTGCTAGCGGGTCTAGCGGGAGTCGAGAGACCCAGCACTTC. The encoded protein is CSASGSSGSRETQHF.

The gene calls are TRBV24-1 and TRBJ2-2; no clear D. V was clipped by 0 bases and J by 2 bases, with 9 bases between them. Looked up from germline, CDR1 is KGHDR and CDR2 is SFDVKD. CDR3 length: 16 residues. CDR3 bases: TGTGCCACCAGTGATTTGCATAGGGCCAACACCGGGGAGCTGTTTTTT. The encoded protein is CATSDLHRANTGELFF.

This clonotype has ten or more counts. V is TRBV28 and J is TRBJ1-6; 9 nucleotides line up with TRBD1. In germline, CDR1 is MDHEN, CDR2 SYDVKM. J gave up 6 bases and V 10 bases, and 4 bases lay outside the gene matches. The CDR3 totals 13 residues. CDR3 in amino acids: CATAQGANSPLHF. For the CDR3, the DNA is TGTGCCACCGCACAGGGGGCTAATTCACCCCTCCACTTT.